The 30 T cell receptor beta chains reported below all come from one sample, sequenced in a study of cytomegalovirus exposure and HLA in healthy donors. 60 Vbeta and 13 Jbeta primers were used in PCR. This table comes from immunoSEQ multiplex PCR, and its TCRdb copy is limited to in-frame clones, with some not included. The repertoire holds roughly 160,000 clones, with roughly 76% as singletons. Sequenced sample: PBMCs. The receptors come from a male donor in good health and CMV-seronegative.

The V and J genes are TRBV27 and TRBJ2-5; unclear D gene. The CDR3 is 14 amino acids. Germline loops: CDR1 MNHEY, CDR2 SMNVEV (reference sequence). With 5 bases removed from V and 5 bases from J, the gap between germline ends came to 15 bases. Here the CDR3 reads CASSPVGEVETQYF. Written as DNA, the CDR3 is TGTGCCAGCAGTCCCGTGGGCGAAGTGGAGACCCAGTACTTC.

The V and J genes are TRBV13 and TRBJ2-3; 15 bases align to TRBD2. The J segment lost 6 bases and the V segment lost 5 bases, leaving 3 bases of the junction unmatched. The CDR3 is 15 residues long. The germline CDR1 and CDR2 sequences are PRHDT and FYEKMQ (reference sequence). This CDR3 reads CASSNGLAGGDTQYF. In nucleotides, the CDR3 is TGTGCCAGCAGCAACGGACTAGCGGGGGGGGATACGCAGTATTTT.

This chain joins TRBV30 and TRBJ2-7, with D maybe TRBD2 (7 bases). CDR3 length: 14 amino acids. V gave up 3 bases and J gave up 3 bases, with 15 bases separating them. Germline lookup yields CDR1 GTSNPN and CDR2 SVGIG (reference sequence). The CDR3 DNA reads as TGTGCCTGGAGCCCGCCGGGGGGCCTCTACGAGCAGTACTTC. Amino acid sequence: CAWSPPGGLYEQYF.

This chain connects TRBV6-5 to TRBJ2-7; possibly TRBD2 for D (5 bases). Germline CDR1 is MNHEY and CDR2 is SVGAGI. The CDR3 length is 14 residues. V was cut by 6 bases and J by 4 bases, with 16 bases left in between. CDR3 loop: CASSPRGTPYEQYF. DNA of the CDR3: TGTGCCAGCAGCCCCCGGGGTACCCCGTACGAGCAGTACTTC.

The rearrangement uses TRBV7-2 and TRBJ1-6, with D unclear. Germline V gives CDR1 SGHTA, CDR2 FQGNSA. This CDR3 is built from 15 residues. The ends were cut back, 5 bases at V and 9 bases at J, with 17 bases in the middle. DNA of the CDR3: TGTGCCAGCAGCCAAAGGACTGCAAGGGCTTCACCCCTCCACTTT. It is translated as CASSQRTARASPLHF.

This clone was recorded only once. This sequence joins TRBV2 and TRBJ2-7; D might be TRBD1 (5 bases). Germline CDR1 and CDR2: SNHLY and FYNNEI. Between the trimmed V and J ends, which lost 6 bases and 0 bases, there was a span of 12 bases. The CDR3 runs 14 residues. CDR3 residues: CASRTEFYSYEQYF. CDR3 bases: TGTGCCAGCAGGACAGAGTTTTACTCCTACGAGCAGTACTTC. The full variable domain, completed using reference TRBV2 and TRBJ2-7, is EPEVTQTPSHQVTQMGQEVILRCVPISNHLYFYWYRQILGQKVEFLVSFYNNEISEKSEIFDDQFSVERPDGSNFTLKIRSTKLEDSAMYFCASRTEFYSYEQYFGPGTRLTVT.

The chain is built from TRBV7-2 and TRBJ1-1; D may be TRBD1 (5 bases). CDR1 and CDR2 from the germline V gene are SGHTA and FQGNSA. Trimming pared 5 bases from V and 3 bases from J, leaving 13 bases between. This CDR3 is built from 14 residues. In nucleotides, the CDR3 is TGTGCCAGCAGCCCCCGGGGGGTGTACACTGAAGCTTTCTTT. Translation gives CASSPRGVYTEAFF. The whole variable domain, filled in from reference TRBV7-2 and TRBJ1-1, reads GAGVSQSPSNKVTEKGKDVELRCDPISGHTALYWYRQSLGQGLEFLIYFQGNSAPDKSGLPSDRFSAERTGGSVSTLTIQRTQQEDSAVYLCASSPRGVYTEAFFGQGTRLTVV.

This chain connects TRBV11-2 to TRBJ2-5, with 7 bases lining up with TRBD1. Germline V CDR1 and CDR2: SGHAT, FQNNGV. V gave up 5 bases and J gave up 2 bases; unmatched junction bases: 5. The CDR3 is 14 amino acids. CDR3 protein: CASSPGQPQETQYF. In nucleotides, the CDR3 is TGTGCCAGCAGCCCGGGACAGCCGCAAGAGACCCAGTACTTC.

The chain recombines TRBV9 with TRBJ2-2; TRBD1 aligns across 7 bases. Unmatched junction bases numbered 8, after V lost 3 bases and J lost 0 bases. The V gene's germline CDR1 is SGDLS and CDR2 YYNGEE. CDR3 length: 17 amino acids. The DNA for the CDR3 is TGTGCCAGCAGCGCCGGACAGGAGGTAACGAACACCGGGGAGCTGTTTTTT. Protein: CASSAGQEVTNTGELFF.

This chain connects TRBV9 to TRBJ2-1; 9 bases map to TRBD2. This CDR3 spans 16 amino acids. The V gene's germline CDR1 is SGDLS and CDR2 YYNGEE. After removal of 4 bases from V and 3 bases from J, the junction contained 8 bases not matched to a gene. The CDR3 DNA sequence: TGTGCCAGCAGCCTGGGGGCGGGGGGGCTCTACAATGAGCAGTTCTTC. Translated, it gives CASSLGAGGLYNEQFF. The full variable domain, completed using reference TRBV9 and TRBJ2-1, is DSGVTQTPKHLITATGQRVTLRCSPRSGDLSVYWYQQSLDQGLQFLIQYYNGEERAKGNILERFSAQQFPDLHSELNLSSLELGDSALYFCASSLGAGGLYNEQFFGPGTRLTVL.

This chain uses TRBV7-2 with TRBJ1-2, with D maybe TRBD1 (5 bases). With 0 bases removed from V and 3 bases from J, the gap between germline ends came to 11 bases. The CDR3 totals 15 residues. Germline values: CDR1 SGHTA, CDR2 FQGNSA. CDR3 amino acids: CASSLAGWGDYGYTF. CDR3 in DNA: TGTGCCAGCAGCTTAGCCGGATGGGGGGACTATGGCTACACCTTC.

This clone occurred a few times. This chain joins TRBV29-1 and TRBJ1-2, with 11 bases that match TRBD1. CDR1 SQVTM and CDR2 ANQGSEA come from the germline V gene. The V segment lost 0 bases and the J segment 7 bases; nucleotides outside the gene matches: 7. This CDR3 has 15 amino acids. The CDR3 DNA reads as TGCAGCGTTGAAGACCGGACAGGGGGCGGGAGTGGCTACACCTTC. This codes for CSVEDRTGGGSGYTF.

The J gene is TRBJ2-7, the V gene TRBV29-1; the match to TRBD1 covers 7 bases. Germline V gives CDR1 SQVTM, CDR2 ANQGSEA. The CDR3 length is 11 residues. V was pared by 7 bases and J by 2 bases, with 2 bases of the junction left unmatched. The CDR3 here is CSAGTAYEQYF. In DNA, the CDR3 is TGCAGCGCGGGGACAGCCTACGAGCAGTACTTC.

V usage is TRBV12-5 and J usage is TRBJ2-1; D is perhaps TRBD2 (6 bases). Germline CDR1 and CDR2: LGHNT and FRNRAP. The CDR3 sequence is 19 residues long. V shed 2 bases and J shed 8 bases, with 28 bases lying between them. This CDR3 is CASGLFGKGLLVLNDEQFF. The CDR3, as DNA: TGTGCTAGTGGTTTGTTCGGTAAAGGACTACTCGTACTTAACGATGAGCAGTTCTTC.

The chain recombines TRBV4-3 with TRBJ2-2, with D possibly TRBD1 on 6 matching bases. The V end lost 4 bases, the J end lost 5 bases, and 11 bases lay between the germline ends. The CDR3 length is 14 residues. Germline V lookup: CDR1 LGHNA, CDR2 YSLEER. In nucleotides, the CDR3 is TGCGCCAGCAGCCTCAGAGGGGGTACCGGGGAGCTGTTTTTT. It codes for CASSLRGGTGELFF.

The V call is TRBV4-1, the J call TRBJ2-1; 12 positions match TRBD2. The CDR3 sequence is 15 residues long. The germline CDR1 and CDR2 sequences are MGHRA and YSYEKL. The V and J ends lost 5 bases and 3 bases, in that order; junction bases with no gene match: 2. The CDR3 nucleotides read TGCGCCAGCAGCGAACTAGCGGGGGGCTACAATGAGCAGTTCTTC. As protein: CASSELAGGYNEQFF.

The gene calls are TRBV5-1 and TRBJ1-6; TRBD1 might be the D (5 bases). V was trimmed by 4 bases and J by 2 bases, leaving 10 bases between them. The CDR3 has 15 residues. The germline V gene encodes CDR1 SGHRS and CDR2 YFSETQ. The CDR3 DNA reads as TGCGCCAGCAGCGATACGACAGCCTATAATTCACCCCTCCACTTT. Its translation is CASSDTTAYNSPLHF.

The chain employs TRBV11-2 and TRBJ2-2; tentative D call: TRBD1 (6 bases). The CDR3 covers 14 residues. Trimming took off 5 bases at V and 7 bases at J, with 14 bases between the two ends. CDR1 SGHAT and CDR2 FQNNGV come from the germline V gene. The CDR3 DNA sequence: TGTGCCAGCAGCCACCTACAGGGACGCGGGGAGCTGTTTTTT. Protein: CASSHLQGRGELFF.

This chain joins TRBV5-1 and TRBJ2-5, with D maybe TRBD2 (5 bases). Germline-derived CDR1 and CDR2 are SGHRS and YFSETQ. There are 14 residues in the CDR3. With 6 bases removed from V and 7 bases from J, the gap between germline ends came to 19 bases. The chain's CDR3 is CASKERAEVRTQYF. The CDR3 region has the DNA TGCGCCAGCAAGGAACGGGCGGAGGTGAGGACCCAGTACTTC.

The gene calls are TRBV7-8 and TRBJ1-5; possible D gene TRBD1, 5 bases. In germline, CDR1 is SGHVS, CDR2 FQNEAQ. CDR3 length equals 15 residues. V shed 6 bases and J shed 0 bases, with 12 bases lying between them. CDR3 region: CASSRQTYSNQPQHF. The CDR3 nucleotides are TGTGCCAGCAGTCGACAGACATATAGCAATCAGCCCCAGCATTTT.

V gene TRBV25-1 combines with J gene TRBJ2-2; D not certain. This CDR3 is 15 amino acids long. Trimming took 5 bases from V and 7 from J, leaving 17 bases between them. In germline, CDR1 is MGHDK, CDR2 SYGVNS. The CDR3 reads CASSNPRVNLGELFF. The CDR3 bases are TGTGCCAGCAGTAATCCTCGAGTCAATCTCGGGGAGCTGTTTTTT.

This clone turned up a few times. This chain joins TRBV5-6 and TRBJ1-2, with a possible D match to TRBD1 (6 bases). V dropped 3 bases and J dropped 5 bases, with 17 bases sitting between them. This CDR3 is built from 15 residues. Germline-derived CDR1 and CDR2 are SGHDT and YYEEEE. The CDR3 DNA sequence: TGTGCCAGCAGCTCAGTAGGGGGATATCAGTATGGCTACACCTTC. This codes for CASSSVGGYQYGYTF.

This chain joins TRBV6-5 and TRBJ1-4; D remains unclear. V lost 6 bases, J lost 3 bases, and 14 bases lay in between. Per the germline V gene, CDR1 is MNHEY and CDR2 is SVGAGI. The CDR3 spans 15 residues. CDR3 region: CASSRVEQANEKLFF. DNA of the CDR3: TGTGCCAGCAGCCGAGTCGAGCAGGCTAATGAAAAACTGTTTTTT.

The chain uses TRBV5-4 and TRBJ2-2, with 8 bases matching TRBD2. With 6 bases clipped from V and 6 bases from J, the junction kept 4 bases outside the gene matches. Germline CDR1 is SGHNT and CDR2 is YYREEE (reference sequence). This CDR3 has 13 amino acids. As DNA, the CDR3 is TGTGCCAGCAACACCGGGGGGGCCGGGGAGCTGTTTTTT. This sequence encodes CASNTGGAGELFF.

J is TRBJ2-3 and V is TRBV20-1; D may be TRBD2 (6 bases). The V and J ends lost 6 bases and 3 bases respectively, with 7 bases between them. Germline V CDR1 and CDR2: DFQATT, SNEGSKA (reference sequence). The CDR3 runs to 11 residues. CDR3 region: CSARGTDTQYF. CDR3 sequence (DNA): TGCAGTGCACGGGGGACAGATACGCAGTATTTT.

The chain has TRBV2 and TRBJ2-5, with TRBD1 matching over 10 bases. From germline, CDR1 is SNHLY and CDR2 FYNNEI. The V and J ends lost 8 bases and 5 bases, in that order; junction bases with no gene match: 2. The CDR3 is 12 amino acids. CDR3 in DNA: TGTGCCAGCCAGGGACAGGGGGAGACCCAGTACTTC. It codes for CASQGQGETQYF.

The chain carries TRBV7-9 and TRBJ2-7; 7 bases fit TRBD1. V was pared by 4 bases and J by 2 bases, with 8 bases of the junction left unmatched. The CDR3 has 15 residues. The germline gives CDR1 SEHNR, CDR2 FQNEAQ (reference sequence). Written as DNA, the CDR3 is TGTGCCAGCAGCTCCCTGGGACAGTACACCTACGAGCAGTACTTC. Protein sequence: CASSSLGQYTYEQYF.

The V and J genes are TRBV5-4 and TRBJ2-1, with 8 bases lining up with TRBD1. The ends lost 3 bases at V and 12 bases at J; junction bases unmatched: 17. The CDR3 runs 16 residues. Germline CDR1 reads SGHNT; CDR2 reads YYREEE (reference sequence). The CDR3 loop is CASSSRTGQVDPAQFF. The CDR3 coding sequence is TGTGCCAGCAGCTCACGAACGGGACAGGTGGATCCCGCGCAGTTCTTC. The full variable domain, rest sourced from reference TRBV5-4 and TRBJ2-1, is ETGVTQSPTHLIKTRGQQVTLRCSSQSGHNTVSWYQQALGQGPQFIFQYYREEENGRGNFPPRFSGLQFPNYSSELNVNALELDDSALYLCASSSRTGQVDPAQFFGPGTRLTVL.

The V gene is TRBV7-9, the J gene TRBJ2-2; the match to TRBD2 covers 7 bases. V shed 10 bases and J 0 bases; nucleotides not matched to a gene: 11. CDR1 is SEHNR, CDR2 FQNEAQ, per germline (reference sequence). This CDR3 spans 16 amino acids. DNA of the CDR3: TGTGCCAACCAAGGGAGGGGAAACGCGAACACCGGGGAGCTGTTTTTT. This sequence encodes CANQGRGNANTGELFF. The full variable domain, rest sourced from reference TRBV7-9 and TRBJ2-2, is DTGVSQNPRHKITKRGQNVTFRCDPISEHNRLYWYRQTLGQGPEFLTYFQNEAQLEKSRLLSDRFSAERPKGSFSTLEIQRTEQGDSAMYLCANQGRGNANTGELFFGEGSRLTVL.

V usage is TRBV25-1 and J usage is TRBJ2-2; no firm D call. Germline V gene data show CDR1 as MGHDK and CDR2 as SYGVNS. V lost 4 bases and J lost 0, with 6 bases in between. The CDR3 is 14 residues long. CDR3 in DNA: TGTGCCAGCAGTGCTTATGCGAACACCGGGGAGCTGTTTTTT. Its translation: CASSAYANTGELFF.